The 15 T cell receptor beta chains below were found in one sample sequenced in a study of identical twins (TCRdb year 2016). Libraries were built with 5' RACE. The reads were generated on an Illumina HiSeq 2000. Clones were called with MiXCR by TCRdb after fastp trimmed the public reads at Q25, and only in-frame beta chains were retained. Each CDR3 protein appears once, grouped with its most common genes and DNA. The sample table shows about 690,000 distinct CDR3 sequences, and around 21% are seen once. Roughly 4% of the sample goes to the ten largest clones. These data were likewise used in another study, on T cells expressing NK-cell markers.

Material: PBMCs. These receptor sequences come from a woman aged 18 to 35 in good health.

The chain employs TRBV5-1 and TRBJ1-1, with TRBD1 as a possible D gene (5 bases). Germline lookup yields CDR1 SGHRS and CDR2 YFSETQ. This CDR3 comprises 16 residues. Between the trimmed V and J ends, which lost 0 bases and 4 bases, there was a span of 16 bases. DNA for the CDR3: TGCGCCAGCAGCTTGGAAGGGGTCGGGTTGAGCACTGAAGCTTTCTTT. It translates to CASSLEGVGLSTEAFF.

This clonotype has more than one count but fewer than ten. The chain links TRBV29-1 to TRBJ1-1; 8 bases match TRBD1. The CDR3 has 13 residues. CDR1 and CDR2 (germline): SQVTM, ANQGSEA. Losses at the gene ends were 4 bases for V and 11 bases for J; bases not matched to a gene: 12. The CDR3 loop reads CSVGAGGTGEAFF. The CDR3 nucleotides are TGCAGCGTTGGGGCAGGGGGCACCGGGGAGGCTTTCTTT. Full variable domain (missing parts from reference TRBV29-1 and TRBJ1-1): SAVISQKPSRDICQRGTSLTIQCQVDSQVTMMFWYRQQPGQSLTLIATANQGSEATYESGFVIDKFPISRPNLTFSTLTVSNMSPEDSSIYLCSVGAGGTGEAFFGQGTRLTVV.

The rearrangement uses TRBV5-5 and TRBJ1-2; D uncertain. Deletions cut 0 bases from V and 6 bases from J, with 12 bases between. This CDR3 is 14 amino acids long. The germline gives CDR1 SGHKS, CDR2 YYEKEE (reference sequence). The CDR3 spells CASSLASTSNGYTF. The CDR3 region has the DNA TGTGCCAGCAGCTTGGCCAGCACATCTAATGGCTACACCTTC.

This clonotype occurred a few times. CDR3: CSAADTVNQPQHF. Here the CDR3 DNA reads TGCAGTGCCGCAGACACAGTTAATCAGCCCCAGCATTTT. The chain joins TRBV20-1 to TRBJ1-5; D unresolved. The CDR3 sequence is 13 residues long. CDR1 and CDR2 from the germline V gene are DFQATT and SNEGSKA (reference sequence). The germline V and J ends were trimmed by 6 bases and 4 bases, with 13 bases remaining between them.

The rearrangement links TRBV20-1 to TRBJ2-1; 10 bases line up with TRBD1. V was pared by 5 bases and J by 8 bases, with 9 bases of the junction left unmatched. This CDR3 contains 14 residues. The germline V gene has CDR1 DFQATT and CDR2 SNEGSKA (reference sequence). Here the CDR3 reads CSALPGQGFYEQFF. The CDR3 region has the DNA TGCAGTGCTCTTCCGGGACAGGGGTTTTATGAGCAGTTCTTC.

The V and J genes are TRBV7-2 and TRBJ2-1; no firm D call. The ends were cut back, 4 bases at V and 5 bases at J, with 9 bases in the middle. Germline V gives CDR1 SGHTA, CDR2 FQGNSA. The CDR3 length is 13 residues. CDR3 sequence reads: CASSSPWNNEQFF. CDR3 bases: TGTGCCAGCAGCTCTCCATGGAACAATGAGCAGTTCTTC.

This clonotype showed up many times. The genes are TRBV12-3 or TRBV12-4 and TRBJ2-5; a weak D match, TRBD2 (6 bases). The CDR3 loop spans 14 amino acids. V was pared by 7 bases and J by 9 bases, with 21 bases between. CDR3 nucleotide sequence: TGTGCCAGCATCTCCCAAGGAGGGGTTGGGGCCCAGTACTTC. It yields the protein CASISQGGVGAQYF.

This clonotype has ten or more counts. The CDR3 nucleotides read TGTGCCACCAGCAGAGATTATAGCAATGCGAACACCGGGGAGCTGTTTTTT. The encoded protein is CATSRDYSNANTGELFF. The chain carries TRBV15 and TRBJ2-2; D is unclear. V shed 0 bases and J shed 0 bases, with 11 bases lying between them. Germline V gene sequence: CDR1 LNHNV, CDR2 YYDKDF (reference sequence). The CDR3 has 17 amino acids.

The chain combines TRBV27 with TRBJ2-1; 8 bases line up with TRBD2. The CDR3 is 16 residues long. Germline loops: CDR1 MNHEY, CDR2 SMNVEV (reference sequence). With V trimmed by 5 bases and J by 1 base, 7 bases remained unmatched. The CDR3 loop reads CASSPTGTRSYNEQFF. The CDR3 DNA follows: TGTGCCAGCAGTCCCACCGGGACTAGGTCCTACAATGAGCAGTTCTTC.

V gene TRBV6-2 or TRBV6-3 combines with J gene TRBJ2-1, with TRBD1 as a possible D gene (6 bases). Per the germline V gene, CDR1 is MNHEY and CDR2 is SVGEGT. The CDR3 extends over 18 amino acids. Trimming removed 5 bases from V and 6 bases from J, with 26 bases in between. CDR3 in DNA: TGTGCCAGCAGTCGACGAGGGACCCCTCAGGGGACATTCAATGAGCAGTTCTTC. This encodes CASSRRGTPQGTFNEQFF.

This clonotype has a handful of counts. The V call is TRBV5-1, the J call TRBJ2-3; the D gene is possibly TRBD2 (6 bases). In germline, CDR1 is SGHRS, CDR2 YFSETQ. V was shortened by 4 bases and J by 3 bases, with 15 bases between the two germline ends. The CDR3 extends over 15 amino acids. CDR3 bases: TGCGCCAGCAGCAGCCGGGACTCCGGGACAGATACGCAGTATTTT. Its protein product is CASSSRDSGTDTQYF. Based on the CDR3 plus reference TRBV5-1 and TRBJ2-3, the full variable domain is KAGVTQTPRYLIKTRGQQVTLSCSPISGHRSVSWYQQTPGQGLQFLFEYFSETQRNKGNFPGRFSGRQFSNSRSEMNVSTLELGDSALYLCASSSRDSGTDTQYFGPGTRLTVL.

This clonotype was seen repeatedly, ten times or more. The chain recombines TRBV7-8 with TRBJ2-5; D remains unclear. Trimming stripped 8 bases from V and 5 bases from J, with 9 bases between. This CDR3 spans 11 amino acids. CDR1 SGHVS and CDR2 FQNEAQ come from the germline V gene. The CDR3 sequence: CASAGAETQYF. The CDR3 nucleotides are TGTGCCAGCGCTGGAGCGGAGACCCAGTACTTC. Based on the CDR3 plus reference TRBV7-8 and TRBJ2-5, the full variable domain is GAGVSQSPRYKVAKRGQDVALRCDPISGHVSLFWYQQALGQGPEFLTYFQNEAQLDKSGLPSDRFFAERPEGSVSTLKIQRTQQEDSAVYLCASAGAETQYFGPGTRLLVL.

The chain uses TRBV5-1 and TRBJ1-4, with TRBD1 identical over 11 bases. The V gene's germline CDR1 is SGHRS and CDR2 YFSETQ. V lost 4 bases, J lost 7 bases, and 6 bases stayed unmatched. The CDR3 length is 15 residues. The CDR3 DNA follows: TGCGCCAGCAGCCTCGGGGGACAGGGGGTTGAAAAACTGTTTTTT. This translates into CASSLGGQGVEKLFF.

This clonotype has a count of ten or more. The CDR3 protein is CASSEIGTPDNEQFF. CDR3 DNA: TGCGCCAGCAGTGAGATAGGAACCCCCGACAATGAGCAGTTCTTC. The rearrangement joins TRBV10-1 to TRBJ2-1, with D unresolved. Looked up from germline, CDR1 is WNHNN and CDR2 is SYGVQD (reference sequence). This CDR3 has 15 residues. V shed 2 bases and J shed 5 bases, with 13 bases lying between them.

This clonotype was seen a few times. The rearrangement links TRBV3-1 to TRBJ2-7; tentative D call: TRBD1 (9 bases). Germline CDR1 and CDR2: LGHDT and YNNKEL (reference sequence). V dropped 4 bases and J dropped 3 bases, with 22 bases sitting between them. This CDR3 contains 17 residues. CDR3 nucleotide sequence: TGTGCCAGCAGCCCCCGGGGGGGGACAGGGCCTCACTACGAGCAGTACTTC. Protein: CASSPRGGTGPHYEQYF.